The rows below give T cell receptor beta chains drawn from one sample of a study of blood T cell repertoires in COVID-19. Clones were sequenced by immunoSEQ multiplex PCR, and TCRdb holds only the in-frame ones, with some missing. The sample has 150,000 or so clones, 65% to 85% seen once. What was sequenced was PBMCs or T cells enriched from blood (not recorded which). These receptor sequences come from a middle-aged woman with acute COVID-19. The conserved cysteine and the conserved F or W are not part of the CDR3 here. A D gene is named only where the DNA matches it firmly.

V gene	D gene	CDR3 protein
TRBV5-4	-	ASSLSQGSDTQY
TRBV5-1	TRBD1	ASSLSASGQGASGGYT
TRBV7-9	TRBD2	ASSSGQPAGNEQF
TRBV5-1	-	ASSLEGVSPLH
TRBV14	-	ASSQEQNSGNTIY
TRBV5-5	-	ASSFWGGNEQF
TRBV28	TRBD1	ASSFSGTAGSYNEQF
TRBV3-1/TRBV3-2	TRBD1	ASSQESFGDRGRRETQY
TRBV12-3/TRBV12-4	TRBD1	ASRDRAQDTQY
TRBV27	-	ASSLAASYEQY
TRBV2	-	ASTGGVTGNTIY
TRBV9	-	ASTSQGDSTDTQY
TRBV2	TRBD1	ASSPGQGPSSYNEQF
TRBV9	-	ASTQGLMTDTQY
TRBV19	TRBD1	ASSTMTGSVQPQH
TRBV6-5	TRBD2	ASSYRTSGSTDTQY
TRBV29-1	TRBD1	SLRQGRVQETQY
TRBV2	TRBD1	ASRGWTGGAANEKLF
TRBV2	-	ASRTSSQVNEQF
TRBV19	TRBD2	ASSKGLAATDTQY
TRBV20-1	-	SARGGGQWY
TRBV6-2/TRBV6-3	-	ASSYRHYGYT
TRBV12-3/TRBV12-4	-	ASRPRPGYGYT
TRBV5-4	TRBD2	ASSRGVAGGEETQY
TRBV19	-	ASSSLQGAKGEKLF
TRBV27	TRBD2	ASSFSRLAGFYNEQF
TRBV18	TRBD1	ASSPIFFGQGAGEKLF
TRBV5-6	TRBD1	ASCFTTGGFQETQY
TRBV6-2/TRBV6-3	-	ASSWSRVHEQY
TRBV11-3	TRBD1	ASSLGQRNTEAF
TRBV14	-	ASSQDVDTLTNTIY
TRBV9	-	ASSPGDSGANVLT
TRBV15	-	ATSRGGTSDEQF
TRBV2	TRBD2	ASSEGLAGGGNEQF
TRBV5-1	-	ASAVGQVSYNEQF
TRBV27	-	ASTLRGSSTDTQY
TRBV12-5	-	ASGLVGGAGMGYEQY
TRBV6-1	TRBD2	ASSDQSSGFNEQF
TRBV12-3/TRBV12-4	-	ASDNPGVGGYT
TRBV6-5	TRBD1	ASSLGQATNEKLF
TRBV14	TRBD1	ASSPQGANYGYT
TRBV7-2	TRBD2	ASSFGGRVRDEQF
TRBV7-9	-	ASSSQGNSPLH
TRBV3-1/TRBV3-2	TRBD2	ASSQGVPAGGPGETQY
TRBV15	-	ATSSRNTDTQY
TRBV19	-	ASSMGGAQDTEAF
TRBV5-6	-	ASSLGTRQTTYEQY
TRBV29-1	-	SVWAISGGQY
TRBV5-4	-	ASSLGLLESSYNEQF
TRBV7-9	TRBD2	ASSLNGRGETQY
TRBV20-1	-	SATGVSEAF
TRBV11-3	-	ASSFTGTTDTGELF
TRBV7-9	TRBD1	ASSTGQGVSGYT
TRBV9	TRBD2	ASSVGRGTDTQY
TRBV7-3	TRBD2	ASSPGGGFSYEQY